This paragraph reports one TCR beta chain. Its target is not known. This sample was included in a study of shared clonotypes between healthy human individuals. Overall study results and limits: Naive subsets tended to show greater estimated richness than memory subsets.

Sequencing used immunoSEQ multiplex PCR; TCRdb keeps in-frame clones, though not all of them. The sample includes 1,500,000 or so clones, approximately 98.5% of them seen just once. This CDR3 region has 16 residues. Germline values: CDR1 SGHKS, CDR2 YYEKEE (reference sequence). V trimming: 4 bases; J trimming: 4 bases; junction bases outside the gene matches: 10. What was sequenced was naive CD4+ T cells sorted from blood. Subset in this sample: CD45RA+ positively selected. The TCR originated in a man aged 25 to 40 in good health. The chain carries TRBV5-5 and TRBJ2-2, with 7 bases matching TRBD1. The CDR3 loop reads CASSSSGTVSTGELFF. The CDR3 DNA follows: TGTGCCAGCAGCAGCTCCGGGACAGTCAGCACCGGGGAGCTGTTTTTT.